Sequencing of this T cell receptor (beta chain) was carried out in a study of cytomegalovirus exposure and HLA in healthy donors. About the study: The roughly 120 validation repertoires matched the 650 to 850 first-cohort repertoires in platform, a later analysis reported. Study results and caveats: According to a subsequent analysis, TCR clusters from the first cohort were inclined to appear together in the 120 validation repertoires.

After removal of 2 bases from V and 0 bases from J, the junction contained 9 bases not matched to a gene. CDR3 length: 17 residues. Looked up from germline, CDR1 is SGHRS and CDR2 is YFSETQ. Clones were sequenced by immunoSEQ multiplex PCR, and TCRdb holds only the in-frame ones, with some missing. Among around 220,000 clones, 80% to 90% were seen once, and the ten largest hold about 2.7%. While the first cohort had 600 to 750 subjects, the donors belonged to the separate validation cohort of about 110 subjects. As to this clone: Its antigen is not known.

This sequence originates from a woman aged 18 to 35 in good health and CMV-seronegative. The chain couples TRBV5-1 to TRBJ1-1, with TRBD1 identical over 8 bases. Material for sequencing was PBMCs. CDR3 sequence reads: CASSLRVTGGLNTEAFF. CDR3 in DNA: TGCGCCAGCAGCTTAAGAGTTACAGGGGGGCTGAACACTGAAGCTTTCTTT.